What follows are 31 T cell receptor beta chains derived from one specimen sequenced in a study of OX40 agonist ivuxolimab in advanced cancers. Profiled with immunoSEQ multiplex PCR; TCRdb holds only in-frame clones, not every one. The sample consists of 55,000 to 80,000 clones, approximately 85% of them appearing once. Source: CD4+ or CD8+ T cells sorted from blood, taken in a trial of the OX40 agonist ivuxolimab. The receptor source for this set is an adult with an advanced solid tumor such as melanoma, head and neck, liver or kidney cancer.

J is TRBJ2-3 and V is TRBV29-1; a weak D match, TRBD2 (6 bases). The CDR3 is 11 amino acids. CDR1 and CDR2 from the germline V gene are SQVTM and ANQGSEA. The DNA of the CDR3 is TGCAGTGGGGGGACCACAGATACGCAGTATTTT. Translated: CSGGTTDTQYF.

This chain joins TRBV5-4 and TRBJ2-7; TRBD2 matches 9 bases. V shed 4 bases, J shed 5 bases, and the junction held 7 bases outside the gene matches. Germline V CDR1 and CDR2: SGHNT, YYREEE (reference sequence). The CDR3 is 14 residues long. The CDR3 bases are TGTGCCAGCAGCCAATCCGGGACTAGCAACGAGCAGTACTTC. Its protein is CASSQSGTSNEQYF.

In its sample, this clone was seen a few times. The chain recombines TRBV30 with TRBJ1-6; D gene ambiguous. The length of the CDR3 is 12 residues. V gave up 3 bases and J gave up 7 bases, with 7 bases separating them. The germline V gene encodes CDR1 GTSNPN and CDR2 SVGIG (reference sequence). The CDR3 DNA is TGTGCCTGGAGACCCTTCAATTCACCCCTCCACTTT. Its translation is CAWRPFNSPLHF.

This clone occurred a few times. The chain links TRBV4-3 to TRBJ1-4; D perhaps matches TRBD1 (6 bases). V was cut by 0 bases and J by 7 bases, with 15 bases left in between. Germline assignment: CDR1 LGHNA and CDR2 YSLEER. The CDR3 consists of 16 residues. The CDR3 region has the DNA TGCGCCAGCAGCCAAGATATAGGGGGGGGAGGTGAAAAACTGTTTTTT. Translation gives CASSQDIGGGGEKLFF.

This sequence joins TRBV11-3 and TRBJ1-1, with 8 bases that match TRBD1. CDR1 and CDR2 (germline): SGHNT, YENEEA. The trim removed 2 bases at V and 3 bases at J, leaving 2 bases unmatched. The CDR3 contains 14 residues. CDR3 sequence (DNA): TGTGCCAGCAGCTTATCGACAGGGGACACTGAAGCTTTCTTT. Translation gives CASSLSTGDTEAFF.

This clone turned up a few times. The rearrangement uses TRBV7-2 and TRBJ2-7, with D maybe TRBD1 (6 bases). The CDR3 has 17 residues. Germline loops: CDR1 SGHTA, CDR2 FQGNSA. Trimming removed 0 bases from V and 0 bases from J, with 15 bases in between. The CDR3 bases are TGTGCCAGCAGCTTAGCTCGGGCAGGGGAAGTCTCCTACGAGCAGTACTTC. Amino acid sequence: CASSLARAGEVSYEQYF.

The chain carries TRBV21-1 and TRBJ2-3; the table's D call, TRBD2, was not checked against the DNA. TRBV21-1 is annotated as a pseudogene. The CDR3 runs to 18 residues. The CDR3 DNA reads as TGTGCCAGCACCATTCCCCCGGGACGGGGGGGCCACACAGATACGCAGTATTTT. It yields the protein CASTIPPGRGGHTDTQYF.

The chain combines TRBV5-1 with TRBJ2-5; the match to TRBD1 covers 8 bases. Germline V gives CDR1 SGHRS, CDR2 YFSETQ. This CDR3 spans 14 amino acids. The junction had 6 bases not matched to a gene; V was cut back by 6 bases and J by 2 bases. In DNA form, the CDR3 reads TGCGCCAGCACCCAGGACAGGGCACAAGAGACCCAGTACTTC. Translating gives CASTQDRAQETQYF.

Here the CDR3 DNA reads TGTGCCACCAGCAGAGATCTCCGAGGCTGGCCTACCGATCAGCCCCAGCATTTT. It is translated as CATSRDLRGWPTDQPQHF. The gene calls are TRBV15 and TRBJ1-5, with no clear D. The CDR3 loop spans 18 amino acids. CDR1 and CDR2 (germline): LNHNV, YYDKDF (reference sequence). V shed 0 bases and J shed 5 bases, with 20 bases lying between them.

The chain carries TRBV6-4 and TRBJ2-1; D gene uncertain. The CDR3 is 14 amino acids. V lost 4 bases to trimming and J lost 9 bases, with 16 bases between them. Germline-derived CDR1 and CDR2 are MRHNA and SNTAGT. CDR3 residues: CASSVRFGFSEQFF. Written as DNA, the CDR3 is TGTGCCAGCAGTGTAAGGTTCGGGTTCAGTGAGCAGTTCTTC.

This clone was picked up a small number of times. This chain links TRBV30 with TRBJ1-5; TRBD1 aligns across 7 bases. Unmatched junction bases numbered 12, after V lost 3 bases and J lost 7 bases. The germline V gene has CDR1 GTSNPN and CDR2 SVGIG (reference sequence). This CDR3 contains 15 residues. CDR3: CAWRSGTAGGQPQHF. The CDR3 DNA is TGTGCCTGGAGATCCGGGACAGCGGGAGGGCAGCCCCAGCATTTT.

The V gene is TRBV18, the J gene TRBJ1-6; D possibly corresponds to TRBD1 (5 bases). The CDR3 covers 14 residues. Germline loops: CDR1 KGHSH, CDR2 LQKENI. The ends were cut back, 3 bases at V and 8 bases at J, with 11 bases in the middle. CDR3 region: CASSPGLGDSPLHF. The CDR3 DNA is TGTGCCAGCTCACCTGGTCTGGGGGATTCACCCCTCCACTTT.

This clone has just one count. The V and J genes are TRBV25-1 and TRBJ1-2; TRBD1 aligns across 7 bases. Germline V gene lookup returns CDR1 MGHDK and CDR2 SYGVNS. The length of the CDR3 is 14 residues. The V gene end was trimmed by 8 bases and the J gene end by 5 bases; junction bases not matched to a gene: 11. The CDR3 here is CASRGTVAEYGYTF. In DNA, the CDR3 is TGTGCCAGCCGGGGGACAGTCGCCGAATATGGCTACACCTTC.

This rearrangement joins TRBV5-1 to TRBJ2-3, with 8 bases lining up with TRBD2. The germline gives CDR1 SGHRS, CDR2 YFSETQ. The CDR3 has 15 amino acids. V was clipped by 2 bases and J by 3 bases; unmatched bases: 5. Here the CDR3 DNA reads TGCGCCAGCAGCTTAGCGGGGGTAGAGACAGATACGCAGTATTTT. Translated: CASSLAGVETDTQYF.

V gene TRBV6-1 combines with J gene TRBJ2-5; the match to TRBD2 covers 12 bases. The CDR3 contains 17 residues. Germline V CDR1 and CDR2: MNHNS, SASEGT. With V trimmed by 2 bases and J by 1 base, 5 bases remained unmatched. CDR3 bases: TGTGCCAGCAGTGAACTCTTGACTAGCGGGGGCCAAGAGACCCAGTACTTC. Translating it yields CASSELLTSGGQETQYF.

This clone was counted only a few times. This chain uses TRBV12-5 with TRBJ2-7; possible D gene TRBD1, 5 bases. V was shortened by 7 bases and J by 8 bases, with 21 bases between the two germline ends. The germline CDR1 and CDR2 sequences are LGHNT and FRNRAP. There are 14 residues in the CDR3. Here the CDR3 DNA reads TGTGCTAGTGTTAGGGGCCACCTTGAGTCGCAGCAGTACTTC. Its protein product is CASVRGHLESQQYF.

This rearrangement joins TRBV30 to TRBJ1-1, with TRBD1 matching over 10 bases. The CDR3 is 13 amino acids. Germline CDR1 and CDR2: GTSNPN and SVGIG (reference sequence). Unmatched junction bases numbered 7, after V lost 6 bases and J lost 6 bases. CDR3 sequence: CACATGGWAEAFF. The CDR3 coding sequence is TGTGCCTGTGCGACAGGGGGCTGGGCTGAAGCTTTCTTT.

CDR3 nucleotide sequence: TGTGCCAGTAGTGTTACAAGGGAAATCTATGGCTACACCTTC. It specifies CASSVTREIYGYTF. The chain has TRBV19 and TRBJ1-2; D call uncertain. The V and J ends lost 5 bases and 4 bases respectively, with 14 bases between them. Germline CDR1 LNHDA, CDR2 SQIVND (reference sequence). The CDR3 length is 14 residues. Based on the CDR3 plus reference TRBV19 and TRBJ1-2, the full variable domain is DGGITQSPKYLFRKEGQNVTLSCEQNLNHDAMYWYRQDPGQGLRLIYYSQIVNDFQKGDIAEGYSVSREKKESFPLTVTSAQKNPTAFYLCASSVTREIYGYTFGSGTRLTVV.

This rearrangement joins TRBV5-1 to TRBJ1-5; weak D call: TRBD1 (6 bases). Germline-derived CDR1 and CDR2 are SGHRS and YFSETQ. CDR3 size: 14 residues. Between the trimmed V and J ends, which lost 2 bases and 1 base, there was a span of 7 bases. The CDR3 loop reads CASSLGQSNQPQHF. The CDR3 DNA reads TGCGCCAGCAGCTTAGGACAGAGCAATCAGCCCCAGCATTTT.

The rearrangement joins TRBV13 to TRBJ2-7; D ambiguous. Germline-derived CDR1 and CDR2 are PRHDT and FYEKMQ (reference sequence). The CDR3 loop spans 13 amino acids. V was trimmed by 2 bases and J by 2 bases, leaving 7 bases between them. The CDR3 here is CASSLLQAYEQYF. The DNA of the CDR3 is TGTGCCAGCAGCTTACTCCAAGCCTACGAGCAGTACTTC.

The V gene is TRBV19, the J gene TRBJ2-1, with 10 bases matching TRBD2. Germline values: CDR1 LNHDA, CDR2 SQIVND (reference sequence). Losses at the gene ends were 5 bases for V and 4 bases for J; bases not matched to a gene: 5. This CDR3 region has 15 residues. CDR3 amino acids: CASSFLAGAYNEQFF. The DNA of the CDR3 is TGTGCCAGTAGTTTTCTAGCGGGGGCATACAATGAGCAGTTCTTC.

The chain links TRBV13 to TRBJ2-7, with a tentative D call TRBD1 (6 bases). Per the germline V gene, CDR1 is PRHDT and CDR2 is FYEKMQ (reference sequence). The length of the CDR3 is 13 residues. Trimming took 5 bases from V and 3 from J, leaving 11 bases between them. The CDR3 spells CASSTDSSYEQYF. The CDR3 DNA reads as TGTGCCAGCAGCACGGACAGTAGCTACGAGCAGTACTTC.

Judged by abundance, this clone is medium-sized. V and J are TRBV6-5 and TRBJ2-7; 12 nucleotides agree with TRBD1. Germline V gene data show CDR1 as MNHEY and CDR2 as SVGAGI. CDR3 length equals 14 residues. Germline trimming cut 8 bases from V and 6 bases from J; bases unmatched to any gene: 8. The CDR3 loop is CASSTRDRGPEQYF. CDR3 sequence (DNA): TGTGCCAGCTCCACCCGGGACAGGGGGCCCGAGCAGTACTTC.

The rearrangement links TRBV27 to TRBJ2-3, with a weak D call TRBD2 (5 bases). Germline-derived CDR1 and CDR2 are MNHEY and SMNVEV (reference sequence). V lost 2 bases, J lost 2 bases, and 11 bases lay in between. This CDR3 has 15 residues. The CDR3 DNA reads as TGTGCCAGCAGTTTAGGAGGACCCCACACAGATACGCAGTATTTT. Its translation is CASSLGGPHTDTQYF.

The chain uses TRBV7-2 and TRBJ2-7; possibly TRBD1 or TRBD2 for D (5 bases each). The CDR3 contains 13 residues. Germline V lookup: CDR1 SGHTA, CDR2 FQGNSA. V shed 1 base and J shed 6 bases, with 10 bases lying between them. CDR3 in DNA: TGTGCCAGCAGCTTAGGGGGGAAAGGCGAGCAGTACTTC. As protein: CASSLGGKGEQYF. Together with reference TRBV7-2 and TRBJ2-7, the CDR3 gives the full variable domain: GAGVSQSPSNKVTEKGKDVELRCDPISGHTALYWYRQSLGQGLEFLIYFQGNSAPDKSGLPSDRFSAERTGGSVSTLTIQRTQQEDSAVYLCASSLGGKGEQYFGPGTRLTVT.

The CDR3 DNA reads as TGTGCCAGGGGTTACAGGGGGCCGAGCACAGATACGCAGTATTTT. Translation: CARGYRGPSTDTQYF. The chain uses TRBV21-1 and TRBJ2-3; the table's D gene call, TRBD1, was not cross checked with the DNA. TRBV21-1 is assigned pseudogene status. The CDR3 has 15 amino acids.

This clone was seen only a few times. The V gene is TRBV30, the J gene TRBJ1-1, with D maybe TRBD1 (5 bases). Germline CDR1 is GTSNPN and CDR2 is SVGIG (reference sequence). Trimming shortened V by 5 bases and J by 8 bases, and 15 bases separated the two germline ends. The CDR3 sequence is 12 residues long. In DNA, the CDR3 is TGTGCCTGGGGGGCTGAACAGTACGAAGCTTTCTTT. This gives the protein CAWGAEQYEAFF.

The genes are TRBV19 and TRBJ1-5, with D unresolved. Trimming left V 7 bases short and J 2 bases short, with 12 bases between. The CDR3 extends over 14 amino acids. Germline CDR1 LNHDA, CDR2 SQIVND (reference sequence). CDR3 DNA: TGTGCCAGTACTCGGGAGCCGGGCAATCAGCCCCAGCATTTT. This translates into CASTREPGNQPQHF.

This clone was seen a single time. CDR3 sequence: CASSEAASFGNEQFF. CDR3 bases: TGTGCCAGCAGTGAAGCGGCTAGCTTCGGCAATGAGCAGTTCTTC. The gene calls are TRBV2 and TRBJ2-1, with D possibly matching TRBD2 (5 bases). CDR1 and CDR2 (germline): SNHLY, FYNNEI. The V and J ends lost 0 bases and 6 bases respectively, with 12 bases between them. The CDR3 contains 15 residues.

This clone appeared once. V usage is TRBV11-2 and J usage is TRBJ2-3; no definite D call. Germline CDR1 is SGHAT and CDR2 is FQNNGV. V was shortened by 5 bases and J by 0 bases, with 9 bases between the two germline ends. The CDR3 is 14 amino acids. The CDR3 bases are TGTGCCAGCAGCCACAGCGTTAGCACAGATACGCAGTATTTT. It codes for CASSHSVSTDTQYF.

This clone has only a few counts. The chain recombines TRBV5-1 with TRBJ1-3; D may be TRBD1 (6 bases). V was clipped by 7 bases and J by 1 base, with 21 bases between them. This CDR3 contains 17 residues. Germline V lookup: CDR1 SGHRS, CDR2 YFSETQ. The CDR3 is CASVKGPPGASGNTIYF. The CDR3 DNA reads as TGCGCCAGCGTAAAGGGACCGCCGGGGGCATCTGGAAACACCATATATTTT.